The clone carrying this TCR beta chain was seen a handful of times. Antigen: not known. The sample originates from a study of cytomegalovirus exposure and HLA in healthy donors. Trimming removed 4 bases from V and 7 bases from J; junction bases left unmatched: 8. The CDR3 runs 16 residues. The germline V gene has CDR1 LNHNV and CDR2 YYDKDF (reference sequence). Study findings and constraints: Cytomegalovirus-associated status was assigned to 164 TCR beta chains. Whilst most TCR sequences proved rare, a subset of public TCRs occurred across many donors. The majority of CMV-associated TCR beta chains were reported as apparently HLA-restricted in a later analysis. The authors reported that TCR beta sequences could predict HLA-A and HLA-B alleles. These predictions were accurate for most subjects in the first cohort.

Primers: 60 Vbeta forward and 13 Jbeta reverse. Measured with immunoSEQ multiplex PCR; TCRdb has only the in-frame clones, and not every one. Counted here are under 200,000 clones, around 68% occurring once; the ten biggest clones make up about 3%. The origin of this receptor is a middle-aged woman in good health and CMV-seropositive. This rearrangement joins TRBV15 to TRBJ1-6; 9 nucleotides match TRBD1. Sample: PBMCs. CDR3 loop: CATSIDRGRFNSPLHF. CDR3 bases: TGTGCCACCAGCATCGACAGGGGGAGGTTCAATTCACCCCTCCACTTT.